Following are 10 T cell receptor beta chains from one sample sequenced in a study of OX40 agonist ivuxolimab in advanced cancers. Clones were read by immunoSEQ multiplex PCR, and TCRdb kept only the in-frame ones, dropping some. This table has some 76,000 clones, around four fifths appearing once. The source was CD4+ or CD8+ T cells sorted from blood, collected in a trial of the OX40 agonist ivuxolimab. All receptors come from an adult with an advanced solid tumor such as melanoma, head and neck, liver or kidney cancer.

The gene calls are TRBV6-1 and TRBJ2-1; TRBD2 is a possible D gene (6 bases). With 5 bases removed from V and 8 bases from J, the gap between germline ends came to 13 bases. CDR3 length: 13 amino acids. Germline V gene sequence: CDR1 MNHNS, CDR2 SASEGT. In DNA, the CDR3 is TGTGCCAGCAGTCCCGGGACTTACGATGAGCAGTTCTTC. Encoded protein: CASSPGTYDEQFF.

This clone was found once. The chain employs TRBV4-1 and TRBJ1-5; D is possibly TRBD1 (6 bases). Germline CDR1 is MGHRA and CDR2 is YSYEKL. The CDR3 runs 14 residues. Trimming stripped 5 bases from V and 2 bases from J, with 10 bases between. This CDR3 reads CASSDTGRNQPQHF. CDR3 nucleotide sequence: TGCGCCAGCAGCGACACAGGGCGCAATCAGCCCCAGCATTTT.

This rearrangement joins TRBV2 to TRBJ2-7, with TRBD1 identical over 12 bases. The junction had 6 bases not matched to a gene; V was cut back by 6 bases and J by 3 bases. Germline CDR1 is SNHLY and CDR2 is FYNNEI. This CDR3 contains 15 residues. The CDR3 bases are TGTGCCAGCAGCGGGGGACAGGGGGCGTACTACGAGCAGTACTTC. It specifies CASSGGQGAYYEQYF. The full variable domain, in which reference TRBV2 and TRBJ2-7 provide the parts outside the CDR3, is EPEVTQTPSHQVTQMGQEVILRCVPISNHLYFYWYRQILGQKVEFLVSFYNNEISEKSEIFDDQFSVERPDGSNFTLKIRSTKLEDSAMYFCASSGGQGAYYEQYFGPGTRLTVT.

This chain joins TRBV19 and TRBJ2-3; 8 nucleotides line up with TRBD2. The CDR3 is made up of 15 amino acids. In germline, CDR1 is LNHDA, CDR2 SQIVND (reference sequence). V was clipped by 5 bases and J by 2 bases; unmatched bases: 6. The CDR3 DNA follows: TGTGCCAGTAGTTATACGGGGGGGGACACAGATACGCAGTATTTT. It codes for CASSYTGGDTDTQYF.

This clone was found once. V and J are TRBV2 and TRBJ1-2; possible D gene TRBD1, 5 bases. This CDR3 has 14 residues. Germline V gene data show CDR1 as SNHLY and CDR2 as FYNNEI. Trimming left V 4 bases short and J 4 bases short, with 13 bases between. The CDR3 DNA reads as TGTGCCAGCAGTGCAGACCGGGGGGGCTATGGCTACACCTTC. Its translation: CASSADRGGYGYTF. Variable domain in full (rest from reference TRBV2 and TRBJ1-2): EPEVTQTPSHQVTQMGQEVILRCVPISNHLYFYWYRQILGQKVEFLVSFYNNEISEKSEIFDDQFSVERPDGSNFTLKIRSTKLEDSAMYFCASSADRGGYGYTFGSGTRLTVV.

The genes are TRBV6-5 and TRBJ2-7; D is perhaps TRBD1 or TRBD2 (5 bases each). Looked up from germline, CDR1 is MNHEY and CDR2 is SVGAGI. Trimming took 2 bases from V and 4 from J, leaving 18 bases between them. The CDR3 totals 16 residues. This CDR3 reads CASSYNGARQGYEQYF. The CDR3 nucleotides are TGTGCCAGCAGTTACAACGGGGCCAGGCAAGGGTACGAGCAGTACTTC.

This clone was counted once. An end of the junction differs from the germline gene, which may be a read error. For the CDR3, the DNA is TGCAGTGCTAGGGGGACCGGGACAGGGTCCTTC. It encodes CSARGTGTGSF. The J gene is TRBJ2-7, the V gene TRBV20-1; 9 bases agree with TRBD1. CDR3 length: 11 residues. Germline values: CDR1 DFQATT, CDR2 SNEGSKA (reference sequence).

V usage is TRBV2 and J usage is TRBJ2-2, with TRBD1 identical over 9 bases. The CDR3 extends over 13 amino acids. Unmatched junction bases numbered 4, after V lost 7 bases and J lost 7 bases. Germline values: CDR1 SNHLY, CDR2 FYNNEI. In DNA, the CDR3 is TGTGCCAGCAAGGACAGGGGACACGGGGAGCTGTTTTTT. This translates into CASKDRGHGELFF.

The chain is built from TRBV25-1 and TRBJ2-5, with TRBD1 identical over 8 bases. CDR3 length equals 17 residues. Germline V CDR1 and CDR2: MGHDK, SYGVNS. The ends lost 1 base at V and 5 bases at J; junction bases unmatched: 12. Here the CDR3 reads CASSESLGQGAGETQYF. DNA of the CDR3: TGTGCCAGCAGTGAATCCCTGGGGCAGGGGGCGGGGGAGACCCAGTACTTC.

The chain joins TRBV18 to TRBJ1-2; 8 nucleotides line up with TRBD1. The CDR3 sequence is 13 residues long. With 5 bases clipped from V and 4 bases from J, the junction kept 3 bases outside the gene matches. The germline gives CDR1 KGHSH, CDR2 LQKENI. CDR3 amino acids: CASSEDRAYGYTF. CDR3 nucleotides: TGTGCCAGCTCAGAGGACAGGGCCTATGGCTACACCTTC.